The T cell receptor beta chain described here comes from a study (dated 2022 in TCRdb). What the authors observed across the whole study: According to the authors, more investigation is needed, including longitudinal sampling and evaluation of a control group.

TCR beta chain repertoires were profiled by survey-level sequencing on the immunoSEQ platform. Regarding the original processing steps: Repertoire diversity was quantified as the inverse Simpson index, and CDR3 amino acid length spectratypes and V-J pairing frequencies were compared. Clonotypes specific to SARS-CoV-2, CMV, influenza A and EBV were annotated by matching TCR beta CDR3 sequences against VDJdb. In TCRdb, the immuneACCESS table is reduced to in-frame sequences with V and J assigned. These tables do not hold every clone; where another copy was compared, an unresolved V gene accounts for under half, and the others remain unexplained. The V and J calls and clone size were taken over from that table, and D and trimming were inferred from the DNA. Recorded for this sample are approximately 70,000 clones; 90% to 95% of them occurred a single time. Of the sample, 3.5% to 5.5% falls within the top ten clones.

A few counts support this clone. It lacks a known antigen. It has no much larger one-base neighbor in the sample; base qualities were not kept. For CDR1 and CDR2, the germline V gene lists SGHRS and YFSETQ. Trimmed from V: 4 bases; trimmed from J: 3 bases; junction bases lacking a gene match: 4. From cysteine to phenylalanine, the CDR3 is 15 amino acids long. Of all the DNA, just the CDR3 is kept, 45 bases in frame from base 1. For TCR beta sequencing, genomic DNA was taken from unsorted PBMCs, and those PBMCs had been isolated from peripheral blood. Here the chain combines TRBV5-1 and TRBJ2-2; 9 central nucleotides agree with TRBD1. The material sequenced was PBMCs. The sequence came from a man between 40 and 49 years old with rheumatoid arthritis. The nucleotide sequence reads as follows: TGCGCCAGCAGCCCCGGGACAGGGTACACCGGGGAGCTGTTTTTT. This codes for CASSPGTGYTGELFF.